This TCR beta chain is drawn from a study of blood T cell repertoires in COVID-19. Assay used: immunoSEQ multiplex PCR; TCRdb lists only in-frame clones, some missing. This sample has about 180,000 clones, with about 81% found just once. V lost 6 bases and J 3 bases, leaving 11 bases between the germline ends. CDR3 length equals 14 residues. The V gene's germline CDR1 is LGHNA and CDR2 YSLEER. The genes are TRBV4-3 and TRBJ1-4; D not certain. This receptor was identified in a woman older than 75 with COVID-19, enrolled during active disease. The specimen was peripheral blood. For the CDR3, the DNA is TGCGCCAGCAGACCTCAGGCTTCTAATGAAAAACTGTTTTTT. Its protein product is CASRPQASNEKLFF.